These 23 T cell receptor beta chains were sequenced from one sample in a study of monozygotic twins with inflammatory bowel disease. Reanalyzing the 5' RACE reads, TCRdb keeps one entry per CDR3 protein, without DNA. This sample's clone table lists 150,000 to 200,000 distinct CDR3 sequences. Material: blood. The source is a human donor with ulcerative colitis or Crohn's disease, or a healthy co-twin of an affected twin (not recorded which).

The V call is TRBV6-1, the J call TRBJ2-7; TCRdb calls TRBD2, which cannot be checked without DNA. This CDR3 has 14 amino acids. Germline V gene data show CDR1 as MNHNS and CDR2 as SASEGT. Here the CDR3 reads CASGRGITAYEQYF.

The genes are TRBV6-6 and TRBJ1-2. Germline V gene lookup returns CDR1 MNHNY and CDR2 SVGAGI (reference sequence). The CDR3 has 14 amino acids. CDR3 sequence reads: CASGQGQTNYGYTF.

V usage is TRBV5-1 and J usage is TRBJ2-7; without DNA, the TCRdb call of TRBD2 cannot be checked. From germline, CDR1 is SGHRS and CDR2 YFSETQ. The CDR3 runs 13 residues. The CDR3 reads CASSLESQSEQYF. Looking up the rest from reference TRBV5-1 and TRBJ2-7 gives the full variable domain: KAGVTQTPRYLIKTRGQQVTLSCSPISGHRSVSWYQQTPGQGLQFLFEYFSETQRNKGNFPGRFSGRQFSNSRSEMNVSTLELGDSALYLCASSLESQSEQYFGPGTRLTVT.

The J gene is TRBJ2-5, the V gene TRBV25-1; TCRdb's assignment of TRBD2 cannot be checked, as there is no DNA. The CDR3 extends over 14 amino acids. In germline, CDR1 is MGHDK, CDR2 SYGVNS. This CDR3 reads CASSESGGIGTQYF.

This rearrangement joins TRBV20-1 to TRBJ2-1; TCRdb names TRBD1, which stays unverified in the absence of DNA. In germline, CDR1 is DFQATT, CDR2 SNEGSKA (reference sequence). The CDR3 is 14 residues long. The CDR3 sequence: CSATGAYSYNEQFF.

This chain connects TRBV6-5 to TRBJ2-1; the D gene TCRdb calls, TRBD2, cannot be checked with no DNA. Germline values: CDR1 MNHEY, CDR2 SVGAGI. CDR3 size: 11 residues. CDR3 sequence: CATGLTNEQFF.

The V call is TRBV15, the J call TRBJ2-1; the TRBD2 assignment by TCRdb is unverifiable without DNA. The CDR3 totals 14 residues. CDR1 and CDR2 (germline): LNHNV, YYDKDF (reference sequence). CDR3 amino acids: CATSREEGRDEQFF.

V usage is TRBV5-1 and J usage is TRBJ1-1. The CDR3 runs 13 residues. Per the germline V gene, CDR1 is SGHRS and CDR2 is YFSETQ. The chain's CDR3 is CASSSLFGGEAFF.

This sequence joins TRBV28 and TRBJ1-5. Per germline, CDR1 MDHEN and CDR2 SYDVKM. This CDR3 spans 14 amino acids. CDR3 residues: CASNSDGGNQPQHF.

The chain has TRBV12-3 or TRBV12-4 and TRBJ1-5; TCRdb calls TRBD1, which cannot be checked without DNA. This CDR3 is 15 amino acids long. This chain's CDR3 is CASSLTDGGGQPQHF.

The CDR3 region is CASSLMNQPQHF. This chain joins TRBV7-2 and TRBJ1-5. Germline V CDR1 and CDR2: SGHTA, FQGNSA. The CDR3 is 12 amino acids.

The CDR3 spells CASTVVSGTGSSGTEAFF. V and J are TRBV19 and TRBJ1-1; TCRdb's D call of TRBD1 is untestable without DNA. The CDR3 totals 18 residues. Germline CDR1 LNHDA, CDR2 SQIVND (reference sequence).

The V and J genes are TRBV10-3 and TRBJ2-3; TCRdb's D call, TRBD2, is unchecked because there is no DNA. The CDR3 length is 13 residues. Germline V gene sequence: CDR1 ENHRY, CDR2 SYGVKD. The CDR3 loop is CAILAGGTDTQYF.

This sequence joins TRBV6-1 and TRBJ2-5. Looked up from germline, CDR1 is MNHNS and CDR2 is SASEGT. This CDR3 comprises 13 residues. The CDR3 loop reads CASSEDPEETQYF.

The chain links TRBV18 to TRBJ2-5; the D call from TCRdb, TRBD1, cannot be confirmed without DNA. Germline V lookup: CDR1 KGHSH, CDR2 LQKENI. CDR3 length: 14 amino acids. The CDR3 loop is CASSSTGGGETQYF. Drawing the rest from reference TRBV18 and TRBJ2-5, the complete variable domain is NAGVMQNPRHLVRRRGQEARLRCSPMKGHSHVYWYRQLPEEGLKFMVYLQKENIIDESGMPKERFSAEFPKEGPSILRIQQVVRGDSAAYFCASSSTGGGETQYFGPGTRLLVL.

The V call is TRBV11-3, the J call TRBJ2-1; TCRdb lists TRBD2, though no DNA is available to test this call. The CDR3 covers 19 residues. The germline CDR1 and CDR2 sequences are SGHNT and YENEEA. CDR3 in amino acids: CASSLVGSGRARPYNEQFF.

The rearrangement uses TRBV5-1 and TRBJ2-2; TCRdb selects TRBD1, and the lack of DNA leaves this call unchecked. The germline V gene has CDR1 SGHRS and CDR2 YFSETQ. The CDR3 spans 17 residues. The CDR3 reads CASSFMRGAEDTGELFF.

V is TRBV29-1 and J is TRBJ1-2; TCRdb reports TRBD1, a call that lacks DNA to check it against. From germline, CDR1 is SQVTM and CDR2 ANQGSEA. This CDR3 region has 13 residues. The CDR3 reads CSATGGADYGYTF. The full variable domain, completed using reference TRBV29-1 and TRBJ1-2, is SAVISQKPSRDICQRGTSLTIQCQVDSQVTMMFWYRQQPGQSLTLIATANQGSEATYESGFVIDKFPISRPNLTFSTLTVSNMSPEDSSIYLCSATGGADYGYTFGSGTRLTVV.

The rearrangement links TRBV5-1 to TRBJ2-4; absent DNA, TCRdb's TRBD2 call cannot be checked. Germline CDR1 SGHRS, CDR2 YFSETQ. The CDR3 runs 16 residues. This CDR3 reads CASSLVYRGAKNIQYF.

The genes are TRBV2 and TRBJ2-3; lacking DNA, the TRBD2 call made by TCRdb goes unchecked. Germline V gives CDR1 SNHLY, CDR2 FYNNEI. The CDR3 is made up of 17 amino acids. The chain's CDR3 is CASSEAASQGEGDTQYF. Looking up the rest from reference TRBV2 and TRBJ2-3 gives the full variable domain: EPEVTQTPSHQVTQMGQEVILRCVPISNHLYFYWYRQILGQKVEFLVSFYNNEISEKSEIFDDQFSVERPDGSNFTLKIRSTKLEDSAMYFCASSEAASQGEGDTQYFGPGTRLTVL.

The V and J genes are TRBV5-1 and TRBJ2-2; TCRdb reports TRBD1, a call that lacks DNA to check it against. Germline-derived CDR1 and CDR2 are SGHRS and YFSETQ. The CDR3 has 17 residues. The CDR3 loop reads CASSLVLGVLRTGELFF.

CDR3 residues: CASSLDQREFREQFF. The chain combines TRBV7-2 with TRBJ2-1; TCRdb gives TRBD2 as the D gene, but with no DNA this cannot be confirmed. Germline values: CDR1 SGHTA, CDR2 FQGNSA. There are 15 residues in the CDR3.

J is TRBJ2-7 and V is TRBV10-3; TCRdb outputs TRBD1, but without DNA this stays unchecked. The CDR3 extends over 15 amino acids. Germline CDR1 reads ENHRY; CDR2 reads SYGVKD. The CDR3 loop is CAIQGTGDNTYEQYF.